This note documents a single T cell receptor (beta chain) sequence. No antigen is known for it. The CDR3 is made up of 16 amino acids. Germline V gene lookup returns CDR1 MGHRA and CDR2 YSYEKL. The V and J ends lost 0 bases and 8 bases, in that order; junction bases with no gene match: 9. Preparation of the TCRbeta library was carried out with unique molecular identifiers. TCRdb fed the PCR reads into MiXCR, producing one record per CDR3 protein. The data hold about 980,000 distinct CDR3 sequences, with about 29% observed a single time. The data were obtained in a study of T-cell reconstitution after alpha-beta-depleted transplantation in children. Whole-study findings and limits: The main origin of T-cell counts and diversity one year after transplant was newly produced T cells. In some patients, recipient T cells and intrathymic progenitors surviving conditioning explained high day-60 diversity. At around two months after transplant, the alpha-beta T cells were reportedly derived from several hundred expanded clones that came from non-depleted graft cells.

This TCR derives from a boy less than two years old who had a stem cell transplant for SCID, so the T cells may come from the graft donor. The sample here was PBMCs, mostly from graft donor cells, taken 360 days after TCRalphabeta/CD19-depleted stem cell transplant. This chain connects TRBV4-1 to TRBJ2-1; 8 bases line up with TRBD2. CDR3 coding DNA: TGCGCCAGCAGCCAAGATTATAGGACTAGCAGTCATGAGCAGTTCTTC. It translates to CASSQDYRTSSHEQFF.